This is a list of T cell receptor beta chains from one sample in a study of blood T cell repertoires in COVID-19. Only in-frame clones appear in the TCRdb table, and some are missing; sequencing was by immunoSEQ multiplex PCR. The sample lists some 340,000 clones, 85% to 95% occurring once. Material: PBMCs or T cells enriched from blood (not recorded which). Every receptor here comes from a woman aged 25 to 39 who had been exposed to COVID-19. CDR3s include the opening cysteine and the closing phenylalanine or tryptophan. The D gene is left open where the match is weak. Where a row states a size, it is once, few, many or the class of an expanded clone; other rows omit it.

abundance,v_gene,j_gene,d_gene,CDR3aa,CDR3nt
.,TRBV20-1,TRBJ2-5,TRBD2,CSASKRGGRETQYF,TGCAGTGCTAGTAAGCGGGGGGGCCGTGAGACCCAGTACTTC
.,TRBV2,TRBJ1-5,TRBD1,CASSGPGGYQPQHF,TGTGCCAGCAGTGGTCCAGGGGGCTATCAGCCCCAGCATTTT
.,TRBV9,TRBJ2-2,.,CASSVVMSPGELFF,TGTGCCAGCAGCGTAGTAATGTCCCCCGGGGAGCTGTTTTTT
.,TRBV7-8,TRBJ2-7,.,CASSFRGEQYF,TGTGCCAGCAGCTTTAGGGGCGAGCAGTACTTC
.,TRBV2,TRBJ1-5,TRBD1,CASSEADRAGQPQHF,TGTGCCAGCAGTGAAGCGGACAGGGCCGGTCAGCCCCAGCATTTT
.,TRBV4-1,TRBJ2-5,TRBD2,CASSHPGTSGGAEAETQYF,TGCGCCAGCAGCCACCCAGGGACTAGCGGGGGGGCCGAGGCCGAGACCCAGTACTTC
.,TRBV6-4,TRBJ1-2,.,CASGPAGSGYGYTF,TGTGCCAGCGGTCCCGCCGGGAGCGGCTATGGCTACACCTTC
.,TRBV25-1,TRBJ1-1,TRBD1,CASSEEEGAGNTEAFF,TGTGCCAGCAGTGAAGAAGAGGGGGCGGGGAACACTGAAGCTTTCTTT
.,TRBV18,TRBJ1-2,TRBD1,CASSRTGSKDYGYTF,TGTGCCAGCTCACGGACAGGGAGCAAGGACTATGGCTACACCTTC
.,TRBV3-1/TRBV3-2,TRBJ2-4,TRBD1,CASSQGQGNSIQYF,TGTGCCAGCAGCCAGGGACAGGGCAATAGCATTCAGTACTTC
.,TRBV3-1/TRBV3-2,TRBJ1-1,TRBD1,CASSQGQFANTEAFF,TGTGCCAGCAGCCAGGGACAGTTCGCGAACACTGAAGCTTTCTTT
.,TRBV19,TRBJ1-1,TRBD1,CASSITVLGTGPLGAFF,TGTGCCAGTAGTATTACGGTTCTGGGGACAGGGCCCCTGGGGGCTTTCTTT
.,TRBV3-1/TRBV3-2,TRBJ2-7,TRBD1,CASSPGQGGEGQYF,TGTGCCAGCAGCCCGGGACAGGGAGGCGAGGGGCAGTACTTC
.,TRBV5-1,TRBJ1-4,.,CASSLDPGGGPSTNEKLFF,TGCGCCAGCAGCTTGGACCCCGGTGGGGGCCCATCAACTAATGAAAAACTGTTTTTT
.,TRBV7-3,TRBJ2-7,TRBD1,CASSPRGQGATYEQYF,TGTGCCAGCAGCCCACGAGGACAGGGGGCCACCTACGAGCAGTACTTC
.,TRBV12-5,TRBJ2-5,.,CASGLGERATQYF,TGTGCTAGTGGCCTAGGGGAACGGGCGACCCAGTACTTC
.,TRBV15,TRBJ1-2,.,CATSSTGRLYGYTF,TGTGCCACCAGCAGTACAGGGCGTTTGTATGGCTACACCTTC
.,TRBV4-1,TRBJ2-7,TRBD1,CASSHPDRGGEQYF,TGCGCCAGCAGCCACCCCGACAGGGGAGGCGAGCAGTACTTC
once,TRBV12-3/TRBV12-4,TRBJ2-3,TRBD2,CASSLTSASRYF,TGTGCCAGCAGCCTTACTAGCGCCAGTCGGTATTTT
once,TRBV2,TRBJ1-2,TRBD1,CASSEGQGSYGYTF,TGTGCCAGCAGTGAAGGACAGGGGAGCTATGGCTACACCTTC
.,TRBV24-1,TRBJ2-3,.,CATSDPHRVGTDTQYF,TGTGCCACCAGTGATCCCCACAGGGTGGGCACAGATACGCAGTATTTT
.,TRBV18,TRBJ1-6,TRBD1,CASSPRTGAGSPLHF,TGTGCCAGCTCACCCAGGACAGGGGCCGGTTCACCCCTCCACTTT
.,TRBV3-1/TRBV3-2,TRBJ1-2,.,CASSQTGWGYTF,TGTGCCAGCAGCCAAACAGGGTGGGGCTACACCTTC
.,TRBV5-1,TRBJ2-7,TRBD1,CASSPLDRGATYEQYF,TGCGCCAGCAGCCCGCTAGACAGGGGGGCTACCTACGAGCAGTACTTC
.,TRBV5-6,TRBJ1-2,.,CASSLASQAAIYGYTF,TGTGCCAGCAGCTTGGCCTCGCAGGCCGCGATCTATGGCTACACCTTC
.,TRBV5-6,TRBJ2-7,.,CASSLVPGVSYEQYF,TGTGCCAGCAGCTTGGTTCCGGGGGTCTCCTACGAGCAGTACTTC
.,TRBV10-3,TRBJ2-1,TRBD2,CAIRAGDYNEQFF,TGTGCCATCAGGGCGGGGGATTACAATGAGCAGTTCTTC
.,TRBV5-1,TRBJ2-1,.,CASSPILDNEQFF,TGCGCCAGCAGCCCAATACTAGACAATGAGCAGTTCTTC
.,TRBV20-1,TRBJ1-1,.,CSASFGRYGEDTEAFF,TGCAGTGCTAGTTTCGGGAGGTATGGGGAGGACACTGAAGCTTTCTTT
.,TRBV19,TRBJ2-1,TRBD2,CASSLAGTYNEQFF,TGTGCCAGTAGTTTAGCGGGGACATACAATGAGCAGTTCTTC
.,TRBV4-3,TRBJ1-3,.,CASSQLQGGNTIYF,TGCGCCAGCAGCCAACTTCAGGGTGGAAACACCATATATTTT
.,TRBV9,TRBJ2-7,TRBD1,CASSSLGQGPYEQYF,TGTGCCAGCAGCTCCCTCGGACAGGGGCCTTACGAGCAGTACTTC
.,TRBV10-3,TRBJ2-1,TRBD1,CAIISGQGVDNEQFF,TGTGCCATCATCTCAGGACAGGGGGTGGACAATGAGCAGTTCTTC
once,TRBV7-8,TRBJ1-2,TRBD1,CASSLALIGQGGGGYTF,TGTGCCAGCAGCTTAGCGCTAATTGGGCAGGGGGGTGGTGGCTACACCTTC
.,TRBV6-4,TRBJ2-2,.,CASTGRVTTGELFF,TGTGCCAGCACCGGCAGGGTAACCACCGGGGAGCTGTTTTTT
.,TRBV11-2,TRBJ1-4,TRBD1,CASSLGQGDEKLFF,TGTGCCAGCAGCCTGGGACAGGGAGACGAAAAACTGTTTTTT
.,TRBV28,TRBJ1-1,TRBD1,CASTSTGLMNTEAFF,TGTGCCAGCACCTCGACAGGGTTGATGAACACTGAAGCTTTCTTT
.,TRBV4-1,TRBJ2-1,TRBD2,CASSPRTSGGYNPYNEQFF,TGCGCCAGCAGCCCCAGGACTAGCGGGGGATACAATCCCTACAATGAGCAGTTCTTC
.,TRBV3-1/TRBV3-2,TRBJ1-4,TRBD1,CASSQIGQGSGNEKLFF,TGTGCCAGCAGCCAGATCGGACAGGGGTCAGGTAATGAAAAACTGTTTTTT
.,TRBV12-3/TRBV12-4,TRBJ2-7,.,CASSLGGLYEQYF,TGTGCCAGCAGCCTAGGGGGTCTCTACGAGCAGTACTTC
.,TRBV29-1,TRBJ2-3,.,CSVEEPPSAGGTDTQYF,TGCAGCGTTGAAGAACCCCCTAGCGCTGGGGGCACAGATACGCAGTATTTT
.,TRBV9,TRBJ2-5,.,CASSVPGETQYF,TGTGCCAGCAGCGTACCCGGAGAGACCCAGTACTTC
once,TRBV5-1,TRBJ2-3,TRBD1,CASSLTGGEDTQYF,TGCGCCAGCAGCCTGACAGGGGGTGAAGATACGCAGTATTTT
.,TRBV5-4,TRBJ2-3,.,CASSRSVGATDTQYF,TGTGCCAGCAGTCGTAGCGTGGGGGCCACAGATACGCAGTATTTT
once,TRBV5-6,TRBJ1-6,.,CASSFRDTDSPLHF,TGTGCCAGCAGTTTCCGGGACACAGATTCACCCCTCCACTTT
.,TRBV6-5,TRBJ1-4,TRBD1,CASSPGTGGEKLFF,TGTGCCAGCAGTCCCGGGACAGGTGGAGAAAAACTGTTTTTT
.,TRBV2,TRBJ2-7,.,CASSEQGTSYEQYF,TGTGCCAGCAGTGAACAGGGGACCTCCTACGAGCAGTACTTC
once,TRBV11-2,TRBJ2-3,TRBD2,CASSEGLAGLYTDTQYF,TGTGCCAGCAGCGAGGGACTAGCGGGGCTATACACAGATACGCAGTATTTT
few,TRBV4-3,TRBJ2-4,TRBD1,CASSHGTGGENIQYF,TGCGCCAGCAGCCACGGGACAGGGGGCGAAAACATTCAGTACTTC
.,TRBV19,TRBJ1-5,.,CASAPDRDQPQHF,TGTGCCAGTGCCCCCGACAGAGACCAGCCCCAGCATTTT
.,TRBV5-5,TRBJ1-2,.,CASSYSIYGYTF,TGTGCCAGCAGCTACTCCATCTATGGCTACACCTTC
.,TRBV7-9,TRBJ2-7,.,CASSYQYEQYF,TGTGCCAGCAGCTATCAGTACGAGCAGTACTTC
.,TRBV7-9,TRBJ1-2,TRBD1,CASSSHRGLDGYTF,TGTGCCAGCAGCTCCCACAGGGGGCTGGATGGCTACACCTTC
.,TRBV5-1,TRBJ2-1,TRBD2,CASSQGISSGGAFYNEQFF,TGCGCCAGCAGCCAAGGGATAAGTAGCGGGGGGGCCTTCTACAATGAGCAGTTCTTC